These T cell receptor beta chains were read from a single sample in a study of TIL therapy for anti-PD-1-resistant metastatic lung cancer. Assay: immunoSEQ multiplex PCR; the TCRdb copy retains only in-frame clones and omits some. The data hold about 59,000 clones, with less than 85% observed a single time. The material sequenced was blood, taken at baseline. These receptor sequences come from a person aged 25 to 85 with non-small cell lung cancer. The CDR3 runs from the conserved cysteine through the conserved F or W. The D gene is left open where the match is weak. Clone size is stated in some rows and not others, as once, few, many or a class when expanded.

V	D	J	size	DNA	CDR3
TRBV2	-	TRBJ1-5	medium-sized	TGTGCCAGCAGTGAAGCTCAAGACAATCAGCCCCAGCATTTT	CASSEAQDNQPQHF
TRBV6-1	TRBD1	TRBJ2-7	-	TGTGCCAGCATCCAGGGGACAGGAATAATTTCCGAGCAGTACTTC	CASIQGTGIISEQYF
TRBV7-2	-	TRBJ1-6	-	TGTGCCAGCAGCCGCCCGGGACTGAGCTATAATTCACCCCTCCACTTT	CASSRPGLSYNSPLHF
TRBV10-3	TRBD1	TRBJ2-1	-	TGTGCCATCAGTGAGGGCGGACAGGTTCTGTTCTTC	CAISEGGQVLFF
TRBV28	-	TRBJ2-7	few	TGTGCCAGCAGTTTCAGCACCTACGAGCAGTACTTC	CASSFSTYEQYF
TRBV18	-	TRBJ1-5	few	TGTGCCAGCTCACCGGGAACAGGGCCTCAGCATTTT	CASSPGTGPQHF
TRBV28	-	TRBJ2-7	-	TGTGCCAGCATTGGCACAGGGACTATAAGCTACGAGCAGTACTTC	CASIGTGTISYEQYF
TRBV9	-	TRBJ2-1	-	TGTGCCAGCAGCCACCAGGAGGGGACTTGGAATGAGCAGTTCTTC	CASSHQEGTWNEQFF
TRBV18	-	TRBJ1-5	-	TGTGCCAGCTCACCAGGGGAGGCCAATCAGCCCCAGCATTTT	CASSPGEANQPQHF
TRBV7-9	-	TRBJ2-1	few	TGTGCCAGCAGCCCCGGTCGGCTTAACAATGAGCAGTTCTTC	CASSPGRLNNEQFF
TRBV6-1	TRBD1	TRBJ1-6	-	TGTGCCAGCAGTGTGGACAGGATCTCCTATAATTCACCCCTCCACTTT	CASSVDRISYNSPLHF
TRBV9	TRBD2	TRBJ2-3	-	TGTGCCAGCAGCGTACAGTCTACCGGGGGGTCAGATACGCAGTATTTT	CASSVQSTGGSDTQYF